The clone carrying this T cell receptor (beta chain) occurred a few times. Its antigen remains unknown. The CDR3 runs 15 residues. V trimming: 5 bases; J trimming: 6 bases; junction bases outside the gene matches: 10. From germline, CDR1 is MNHNS and CDR2 SASEGT. This entry is derived from a study of T cell repertoires in cytomegalovirus infection. About the study: The public TCR beta signatures pointed to both CMV infection and matching HLA type. Study-wide results and limits: Cumulative public TCR beta family frequency identified carriers of CMV plus the relevant HLA. There were HLA-C-restricted CMV-specific TCR beta clonotypes dominating the ex vivo response.

TCRdb reprocessed the reads with MiXCR, giving one entry per CDR3 protein. The sample holds 150,000 to 200,000 distinct CDR3 sequences, 25% to 30% seen once. The sequence was obtained from a human donor in good health (CMV status not recorded). Some clones in this sample may be carry-over from other donors' samples. The sequenced sample was PBMCs. The chain links TRBV6-1 to TRBJ1-5, with 7 positions matching TRBD1. The CDR3: CASSITGTDGQPQHF. The CDR3 coding sequence is TGTGCCAGCAGTATCACCGGGACAGATGGTCAGCCCCAGCATTTT.